Only one count was recorded for the clone carrying this TCR beta chain. The antigen remains unidentified. Lysates of CMV-infected fibroblasts at approximately 9.4 ug/mL stimulated these cells. CD40L-negative CD69-negative CD45RO-high memory CD4+ T cells were sorted as populations depleted of antigen-responding cells. Donors had CD4+ T cell counts above 400 cells/uL and were CMV-seropositive. PBMCs were depleted of CD8+ T cells before stimulation. The sample belongs to a study of persistence of HIV-infected CD4 T cells. Overall study: Donors had been on suppressive ART for a median of around 8 years. Regarding the study as a whole: TCRbeta richness was lower in CMV- and Gag-responding cells than in anti-CD3/anti-CD28-responding cells.

Germline V gene data show CDR1 as SGHVS and CDR2 as FQNEAQ. The V end was cut by 2 bases, the J end by 2 bases, with 4 bases between. The CDR3 extends over 12 amino acids. The libraries were made with immunoSEQ version 4 in survey mode. Profiling relied on immunoSEQ multiplex PCR, and the TCRdb table lists in-frame clones only, not all of them. The table records roughly 34,000 clones, around 76% of them present only once. This specimen consisted of CD4+ T cells sorted from PBMCs after approximately 19-hour stimulation, obtained from a patient who received antiretroviral therapy. The V gene is TRBV7-8, the J gene TRBJ2-7; no clear D. The sequence was collected from an adult woman with HIV who was CMV-seropositive. The CDR3 DNA sequence: TGTGCCAGCAGCTTACCCACCTACGAGCAGTACTTC. This sequence encodes CASSLPTYEQYF.